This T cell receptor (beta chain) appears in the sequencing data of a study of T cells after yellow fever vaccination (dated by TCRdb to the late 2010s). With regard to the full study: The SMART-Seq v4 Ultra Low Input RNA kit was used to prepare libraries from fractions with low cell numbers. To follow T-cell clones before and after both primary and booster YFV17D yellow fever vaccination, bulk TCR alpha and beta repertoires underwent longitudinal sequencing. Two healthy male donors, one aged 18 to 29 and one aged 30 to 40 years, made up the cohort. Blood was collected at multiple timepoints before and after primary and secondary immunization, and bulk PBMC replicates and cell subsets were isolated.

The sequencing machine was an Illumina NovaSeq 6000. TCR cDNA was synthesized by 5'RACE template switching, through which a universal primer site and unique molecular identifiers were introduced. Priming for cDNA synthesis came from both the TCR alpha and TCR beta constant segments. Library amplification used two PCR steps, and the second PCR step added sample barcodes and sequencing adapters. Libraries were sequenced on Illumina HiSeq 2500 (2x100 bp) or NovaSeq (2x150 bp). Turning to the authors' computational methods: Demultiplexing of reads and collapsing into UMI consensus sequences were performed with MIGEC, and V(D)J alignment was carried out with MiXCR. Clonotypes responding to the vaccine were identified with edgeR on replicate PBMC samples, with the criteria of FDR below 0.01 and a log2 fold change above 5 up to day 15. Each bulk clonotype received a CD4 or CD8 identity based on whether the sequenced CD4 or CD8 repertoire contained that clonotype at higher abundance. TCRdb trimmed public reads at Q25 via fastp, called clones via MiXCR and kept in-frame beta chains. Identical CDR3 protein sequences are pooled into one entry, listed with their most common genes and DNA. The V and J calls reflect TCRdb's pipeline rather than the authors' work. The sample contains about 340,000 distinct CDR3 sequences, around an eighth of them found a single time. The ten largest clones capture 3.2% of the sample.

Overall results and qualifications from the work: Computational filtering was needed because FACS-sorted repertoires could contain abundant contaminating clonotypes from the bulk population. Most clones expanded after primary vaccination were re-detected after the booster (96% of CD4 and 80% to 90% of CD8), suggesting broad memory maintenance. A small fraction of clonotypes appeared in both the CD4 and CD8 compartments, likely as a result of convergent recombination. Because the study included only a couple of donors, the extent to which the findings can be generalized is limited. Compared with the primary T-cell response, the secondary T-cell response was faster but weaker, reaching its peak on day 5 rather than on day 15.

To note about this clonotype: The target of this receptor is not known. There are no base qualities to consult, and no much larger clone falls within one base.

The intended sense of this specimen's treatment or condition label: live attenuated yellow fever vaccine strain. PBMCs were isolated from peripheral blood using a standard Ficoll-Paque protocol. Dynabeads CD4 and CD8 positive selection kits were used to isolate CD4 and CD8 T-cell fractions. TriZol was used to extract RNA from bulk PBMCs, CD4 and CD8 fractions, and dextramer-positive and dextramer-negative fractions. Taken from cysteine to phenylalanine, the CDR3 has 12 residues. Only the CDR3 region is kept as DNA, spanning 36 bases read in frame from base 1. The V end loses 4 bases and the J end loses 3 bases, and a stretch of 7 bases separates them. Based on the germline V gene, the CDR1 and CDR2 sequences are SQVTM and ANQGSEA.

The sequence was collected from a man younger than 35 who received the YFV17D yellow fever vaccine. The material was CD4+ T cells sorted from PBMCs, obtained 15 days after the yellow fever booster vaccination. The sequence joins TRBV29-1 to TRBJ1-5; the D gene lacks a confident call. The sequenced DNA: TGCAGCGTTGTCAGTCCCAATCAGCCCCAGCATTTT. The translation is CSVVSPNQPQHF.